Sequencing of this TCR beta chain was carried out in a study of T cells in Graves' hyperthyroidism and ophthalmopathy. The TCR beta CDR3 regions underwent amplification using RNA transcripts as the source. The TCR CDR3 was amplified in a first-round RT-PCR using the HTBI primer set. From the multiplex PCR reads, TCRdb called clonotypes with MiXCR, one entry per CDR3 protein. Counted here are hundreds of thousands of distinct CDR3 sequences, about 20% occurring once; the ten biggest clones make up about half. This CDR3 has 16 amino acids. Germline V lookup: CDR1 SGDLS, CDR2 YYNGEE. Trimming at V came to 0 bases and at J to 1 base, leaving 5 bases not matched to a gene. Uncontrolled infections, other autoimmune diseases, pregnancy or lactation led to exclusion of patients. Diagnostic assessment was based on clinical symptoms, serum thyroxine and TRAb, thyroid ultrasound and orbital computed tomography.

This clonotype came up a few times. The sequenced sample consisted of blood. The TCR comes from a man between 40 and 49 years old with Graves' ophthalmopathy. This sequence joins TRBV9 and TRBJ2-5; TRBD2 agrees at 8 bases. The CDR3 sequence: CASSVAPAGAQETQYF. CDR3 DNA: TGTGCCAGCAGCGTAGCCCCAGCGGGGGCCCAAGAGACCCAGTACTTC.